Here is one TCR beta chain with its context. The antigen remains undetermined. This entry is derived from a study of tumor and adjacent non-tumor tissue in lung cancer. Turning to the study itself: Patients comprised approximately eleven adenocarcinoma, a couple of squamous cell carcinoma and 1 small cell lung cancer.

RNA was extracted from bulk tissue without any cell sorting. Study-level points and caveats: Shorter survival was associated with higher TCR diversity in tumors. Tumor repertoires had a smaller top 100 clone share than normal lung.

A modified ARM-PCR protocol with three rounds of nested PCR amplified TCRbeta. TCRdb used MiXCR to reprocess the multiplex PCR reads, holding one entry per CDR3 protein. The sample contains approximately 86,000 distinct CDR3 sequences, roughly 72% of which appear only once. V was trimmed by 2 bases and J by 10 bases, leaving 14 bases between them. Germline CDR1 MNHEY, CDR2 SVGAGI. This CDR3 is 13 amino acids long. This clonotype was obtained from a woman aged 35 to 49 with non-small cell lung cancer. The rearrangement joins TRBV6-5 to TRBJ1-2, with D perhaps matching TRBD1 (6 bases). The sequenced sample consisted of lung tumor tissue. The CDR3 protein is CASSYQGRDDYTF. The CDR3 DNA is TGTGCCAGCAGTTACCAGGGGAGGGATGACTACACCTTC.